This TCR beta chain was retrieved from a study of cytomegalovirus exposure and HLA in healthy donors. The CDR3 loop spans 12 amino acids. V lost 1 base to trimming and J lost 11 bases; unmatched junction nucleotides: 5. CDR1 is GTSNPN, CDR2 SVGIG, per germline (reference sequence). Researchers ran the PCR with 60 Vbeta and 13 Jbeta primers. The repertoire was sequenced with immunoSEQ multiplex PCR; TCRdb's copy has only in-frame clones and lacks some. The table has more than 50,000 clones, more than 70% seen once. Findings of the study overall: In an earlier analysis, in some 500 donors, most V segments appeared productive either ~90% or ~30% of the time.

This clone came up a few times. Its specificity is not known. The chain combines TRBV30 with TRBJ1-5; 7 bases fit TRBD1. This sequence originates from a woman aged 40-49 years in good health and CMV-seropositive. Sequenced material: PBMCs. The CDR3 sequence is CAWSDRGSAQHF. The CDR3 DNA sequence: TGTGCCTGGAGTGACAGGGGATCAGCCCAGCATTTT.